This T cell receptor (beta chain) was profiled in a study of blood T cells in healthy people across ages. The second PCR ran roughly 6 to 11 cycles with a sample-barcoded 5' primer and J-beta primers. A single record per CDR3 protein comes from TCRdb applying MiXCR to the 5' RACE reads. The repertoire consists of 1.5 million to 2 million distinct CDR3 sequences, with 28% occurring once and the leading ten covering 7.7%. Findings and caveats of the study: Strong correlation existed between TCR beta diversity and naive T cell percentage.

The sample providers were healthy Caucasian people from Russia, aged about 6 to 100. The authors drew 8.5 to 10 milliliters of peripheral blood from each donor. This CDR3 is 13 amino acids long. V was shortened by 4 bases and J by 4 bases, with 10 bases between the two germline ends. The germline gives CDR1 SNHLY, CDR2 FYNNEI. This clonotype was observed a few times. Its matching antigen is unknown. Source material: blood. The rearrangement links TRBV2 to TRBJ2-5; no clear D gene. This clonotype originated in a woman aged 25 to 45 in good health. This CDR3 reads CASSVQDLETQYF. DNA of the CDR3: TGTGCCAGCAGTGTCCAAGACTTAGAGACCCAGTACTTC.